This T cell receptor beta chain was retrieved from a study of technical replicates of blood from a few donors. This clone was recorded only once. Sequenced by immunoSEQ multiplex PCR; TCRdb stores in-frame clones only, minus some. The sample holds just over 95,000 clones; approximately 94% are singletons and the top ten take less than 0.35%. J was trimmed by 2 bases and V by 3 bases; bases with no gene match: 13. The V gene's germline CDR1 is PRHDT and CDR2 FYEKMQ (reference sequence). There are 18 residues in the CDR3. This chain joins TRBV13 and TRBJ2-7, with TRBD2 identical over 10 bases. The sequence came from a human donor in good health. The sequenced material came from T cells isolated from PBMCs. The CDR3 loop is CASSFRQRTSGNPYEQYF. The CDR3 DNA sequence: TGTGCCAGCAGCTTCCGGCAGCGAACTAGCGGGAACCCCTACGAGCAGTACTTC. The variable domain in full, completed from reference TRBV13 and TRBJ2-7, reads AAGVIQSPRHLIKEKRETATLKCYPIPRHDTVYWYQQGPGQDPQFLISFYEKMQSDKGSIPDRFSAQQFSDYHSELNMSSLELGDSALYFCASSFRQRTSGNPYEQYFGPGTRLTVT.